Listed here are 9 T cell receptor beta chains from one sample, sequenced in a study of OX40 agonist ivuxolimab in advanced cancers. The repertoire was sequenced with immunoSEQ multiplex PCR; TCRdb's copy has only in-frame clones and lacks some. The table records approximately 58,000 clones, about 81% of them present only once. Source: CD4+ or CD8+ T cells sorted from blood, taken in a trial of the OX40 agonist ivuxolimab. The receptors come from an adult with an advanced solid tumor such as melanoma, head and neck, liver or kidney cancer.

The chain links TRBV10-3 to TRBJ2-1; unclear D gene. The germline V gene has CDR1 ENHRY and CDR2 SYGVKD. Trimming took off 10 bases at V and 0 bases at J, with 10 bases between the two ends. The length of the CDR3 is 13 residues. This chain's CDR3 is CATSPGSYNEQFF. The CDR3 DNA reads TGTGCCACCTCTCCGGGCTCCTACAATGAGCAGTTCTTC.

The CDR3 spells CASSQGGGVFGELFF. CDR3 sequence (DNA): TGCGCCAGCAGCCAAGGTGGTGGCGTTTTCGGGGAGCTGTTTTTT. The chain has TRBV4-1 and TRBJ2-2; D unclear. CDR3 length: 15 residues. With 1 base removed from V and 7 bases from J, the gap between germline ends came to 13 bases. CDR1 is MGHRA, CDR2 YSYEKL, per germline.

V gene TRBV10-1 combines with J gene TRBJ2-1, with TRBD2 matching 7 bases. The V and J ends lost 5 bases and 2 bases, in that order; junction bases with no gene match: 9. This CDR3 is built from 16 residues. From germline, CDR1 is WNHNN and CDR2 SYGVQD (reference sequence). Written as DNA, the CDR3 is TGCGCCAGCAGTACCACCGGGGACTATCCCTACAATGAGCAGTTCTTC. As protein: CASSTTGDYPYNEQFF.

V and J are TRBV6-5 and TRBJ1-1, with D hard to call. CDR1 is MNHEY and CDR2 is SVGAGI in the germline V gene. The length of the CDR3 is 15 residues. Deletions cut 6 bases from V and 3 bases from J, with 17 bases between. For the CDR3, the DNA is TGTGCCAGCAGCCCCCGGCCCTACCGGGACACTGAAGCTTTCTTT. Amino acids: CASSPRPYRDTEAFF.

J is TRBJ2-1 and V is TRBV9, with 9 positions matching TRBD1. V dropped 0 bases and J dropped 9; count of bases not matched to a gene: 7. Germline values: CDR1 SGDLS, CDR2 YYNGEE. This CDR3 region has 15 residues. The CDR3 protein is CASSVVGATGGEQFF. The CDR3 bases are TGTGCCAGCAGCGTAGTGGGGGCGACAGGGGGTGAGCAGTTCTTC.

Here the CDR3 reads CASSGTGGREKLFF. The CDR3 DNA reads TGTGCCAGCAGCGGAACAGGGGGCAGGGAAAAACTGTTTTTT. The chain recombines TRBV5-4 with TRBJ1-4; 9 bases match TRBD1. The J segment lost 8 bases and the V segment lost 4 bases, leaving 6 bases of the junction unmatched. CDR1 and CDR2 (germline): SGHNT, YYREEE (reference sequence). The CDR3 runs 14 residues.

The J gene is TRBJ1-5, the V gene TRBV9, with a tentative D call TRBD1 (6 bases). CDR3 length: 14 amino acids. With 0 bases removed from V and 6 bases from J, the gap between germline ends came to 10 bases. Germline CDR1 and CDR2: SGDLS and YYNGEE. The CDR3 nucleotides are TGTGCCAGCAGCGTAGAGGGGGGCGGTCAGCCCCAGCATTTT. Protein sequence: CASSVEGGGQPQHF.

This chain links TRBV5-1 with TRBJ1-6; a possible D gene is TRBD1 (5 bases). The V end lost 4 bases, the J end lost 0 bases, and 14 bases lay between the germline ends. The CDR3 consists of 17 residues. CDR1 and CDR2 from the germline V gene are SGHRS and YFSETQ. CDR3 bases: TGCGCCAGCAGCCCCTCGGGGAGGGGCTCCTATAATTCACCCCTCCACTTT. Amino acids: CASSPSGRGSYNSPLHF.

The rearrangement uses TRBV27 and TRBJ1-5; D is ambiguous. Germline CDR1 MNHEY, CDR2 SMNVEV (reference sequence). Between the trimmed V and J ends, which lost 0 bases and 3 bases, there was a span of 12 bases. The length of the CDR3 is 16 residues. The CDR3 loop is CASSLSMASANQPQHF. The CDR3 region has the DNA TGTGCCAGCAGTTTATCAATGGCATCAGCCAATCAGCCCCAGCATTTT.